This is a list of T cell receptor beta chains from one sample in a study of CXCR3-negative and CXCR3-positive naive CD8 T cells. TCRdb processed the 5' RACE reads again and assigns one entry to each CDR3 protein, with no DNA. The sample holds approximately 6,000 distinct CDR3 sequences. Sequences were obtained from naive CXCR3+ CD8+ T cells from blood. Receptors were obtained from a human donor in good health. Some clones in this sample may be carry-over from other donors' samples. Each CDR3 is given with its conserved first and last residue. Rows give clone size only sometimes, using once, few, many, or a class for an expanded clone.

J gene: TRBJ2-7; clone size: NA; V gene: TRBV2; CDR3 protein: CASRVLGYEQYF
J gene: TRBJ2-1; clone size: medium-sized; V gene: TRBV27; CDR3 protein: CASSPTGLPNEQFF
J gene: TRBJ1-1; clone size: medium-sized; V gene: TRBV11-3; CDR3 protein: CASSLPGQGRTEAFF
J gene: TRBJ2-1; clone size: NA; V gene: TRBV5-1; CDR3 protein: CASSRTEGNEQFF
J gene: TRBJ2-1; clone size: medium-sized; V gene: TRBV20-1; CDR3 protein: CSASGAFSYEQFF
J gene: TRBJ2-1; clone size: medium-sized; V gene: TRBV14; CDR3 protein: CASSSTWGVTGNEQFF
J gene: TRBJ2-3; clone size: medium-sized; V gene: TRBV14; CDR3 protein: CAISLGNTDTQYF
J gene: TRBJ2-5; clone size: NA; V gene: TRBV2; CDR3 protein: CASGRQHSRDTQYF
J gene: TRBJ1-1; clone size: medium-sized; V gene: TRBV4-3; CDR3 protein: CASSLDPMNTEAFF
J gene: TRBJ1-2; clone size: NA; V gene: TRBV21-1; CDR3 protein: CASSPPETYGYTF
J gene: TRBJ2-1; clone size: NA; V gene: TRBV6-5; CDR3 protein: CASSYKPGGPVMDNEQFF
J gene: TRBJ1-6; clone size: NA; V gene: TRBV25-1; CDR3 protein: CASIDETNYSPLHF
J gene: TRBJ1-5; clone size: medium-sized; V gene: TRBV15; CDR3 protein: CAPKGERQGSNQPQHF
J gene: TRBJ2-7; clone size: medium-sized; V gene: TRBV19; CDR3 protein: CASSNSGSGSGRVYEQYF
J gene: TRBJ2-2; clone size: NA; V gene: TRBV6-2/TRBV6-3; CDR3 protein: CASSSAYTGELFF
J gene: TRBJ2-1; clone size: NA; V gene: TRBV28; CDR3 protein: CASSLLGYFSYNEQFF
J gene: TRBJ1-5; clone size: NA; V gene: TRBV2; CDR3 protein: CASSKMGQPQHF
J gene: TRBJ2-1; clone size: NA; V gene: TRBV20-1; CDR3 protein: CSARDVRFYEQFF
J gene: TRBJ2-1; clone size: medium-sized; V gene: TRBV21-1; CDR3 protein: CASRRSPTVGGGNEQFF
J gene: TRBJ2-3; clone size: NA; V gene: TRBV29-1; CDR3 protein: CSVVIGATDTQYF
J gene: TRBJ2-3; clone size: medium-sized; V gene: TRBV7-8; CDR3 protein: CASSLSLGLAATDTQYF
J gene: TRBJ1-2; clone size: medium-sized; V gene: TRBV7-8; CDR3 protein: CASSYSGTGTNYGYTF
J gene: TRBJ2-7; clone size: NA; V gene: TRBV6-5; CDR3 protein: CASSYSGAPYEQYF
J gene: TRBJ1-2; clone size: NA; V gene: TRBV7-6; CDR3 protein: CASSLDAVANYGYTF
J gene: TRBJ1-6; clone size: NA; V gene: TRBV28; CDR3 protein: CASIIRASKDSPLHF
J gene: TRBJ1-5; clone size: medium-sized; V gene: TRBV14; CDR3 protein: CASHTRRTQYSNQPQHF
J gene: TRBJ1-2; clone size: NA; V gene: TRBV13; CDR3 protein: CASSSADGNYGYTF
J gene: TRBJ2-3; clone size: NA; V gene: TRBV12-3/TRBV12-4; CDR3 protein: CASSFPADTQYF
J gene: TRBJ1-2; clone size: medium-sized; V gene: TRBV19; CDR3 protein: CASSILGADGYTF
J gene: TRBJ2-3; clone size: medium-sized; V gene: TRBV20-1; CDR3 protein: CSARSSGLSTDTQYF
J gene: TRBJ2-1; clone size: medium-sized; V gene: TRBV11-2; CDR3 protein: CASSTHNEQFF
J gene: TRBJ1-1; clone size: NA; V gene: TRBV5-5; CDR3 protein: CASSLTRDSEWDTEAFF
J gene: TRBJ2-5; clone size: medium-sized; V gene: TRBV12-3/TRBV12-4; CDR3 protein: CASSLTGIQETQYF
J gene: TRBJ2-5; clone size: NA; V gene: TRBV7-9; CDR3 protein: CASSSGTIATQYF
J gene: TRBJ2-1; clone size: medium-sized; V gene: TRBV25-1; CDR3 protein: CASSGPRDTGSYNEQFF
J gene: TRBJ1-5; clone size: medium-sized; V gene: TRBV11-2; CDR3 protein: CASSLWSNQPQHF
J gene: TRBJ2-7; clone size: medium-sized; V gene: TRBV10-3; CDR3 protein: CAIGTGADEQYF
J gene: TRBJ2-1; clone size: medium-sized; V gene: TRBV7-8; CDR3 protein: CASSGPHAGEENEQFF
J gene: TRBJ1-2; clone size: NA; V gene: TRBV9; CDR3 protein: CASSATNYGYTF
J gene: TRBJ2-7; clone size: medium-sized; V gene: TRBV4-1; CDR3 protein: CASSQGTGSDEQYF